Listed here are 21 T cell receptor beta chains from one sample, sequenced in a study of blood T cells in healthy people across ages. A sample-barcoded 5' primer and a J-beta primer mix were used in a second PCR of about 6 to 12 cycles. TCRdb recomputed calls from the 5' RACE reads with MiXCR, one row per CDR3 protein. The table lists around 1,600,000 distinct CDR3 sequences, 35% to 45% of them singletons. Sequencing was performed on blood. Receptor source: a woman aged 18-30 years in good health.

The table lists this clonotype with a few counts. The genes are TRBV10-3 and TRBJ2-5; no clear D gene. Deletions cut 3 bases from V and 11 bases from J, with 13 bases between. The CDR3 spans 12 residues. Germline-derived CDR1 and CDR2 are ENHRY and SYGVKD. The DNA for the CDR3 is TGTGCCATCAGTGATAAAGGATATGAGCAGTACTTC. Protein sequence: CAISDKGYEQYF.

A few counts support this clonotype. The chain employs TRBV20-1 and TRBJ2-3; TRBD2 might be the D (6 bases). V gave up 0 bases and J gave up 4 bases, with 14 bases separating them. This CDR3 spans 15 amino acids. Germline-derived CDR1 and CDR2 are DFQATT and SNEGSKA (reference sequence). The CDR3 protein is CSARDLRGGADTQYF. The CDR3 DNA follows: TGCAGTGCTAGAGATCTGCGGGGCGGGGCAGATACGCAGTATTTT.

The chain uses TRBV27 and TRBJ1-5; D not resolved. There are 16 residues in the CDR3. CDR1 is MNHEY and CDR2 is SMNVEV in the germline V gene (reference sequence). The V end was cut by 5 bases, the J end by 5 bases, with 19 bases between. The CDR3: CASSPRGGRWDQPQHF. The CDR3 DNA reads as TGTGCCAGCAGTCCCCGGGGAGGGCGGTGGGATCAGCCCCAGCATTTT.

V is TRBV28 and J is TRBJ2-3; D might be TRBD1 or TRBD2, each matching 5 bases. The CDR3 spans 16 residues. The V gene lost 3 bases and the J gene lost 6 bases, with 19 bases spanning the gap. The germline V gene has CDR1 MDHEN and CDR2 SYDVKM. Written as DNA, the CDR3 is TGTGCCAGCAGTTTTCCCCCGGGACCCCGATTGGATACGCAGTATTTT. Translated, it gives CASSFPPGPRLDTQYF.

The chain is built from TRBV19 and TRBJ2-7, with D perhaps matching TRBD1 (5 bases). V lost 4 bases, J lost 1 base, and 11 bases lay in between. The CDR3 extends over 14 amino acids. The germline gives CDR1 LNHDA, CDR2 SQIVND (reference sequence). The CDR3 here is CASSTRVTSYEQYF. In DNA form, the CDR3 reads TGTGCCAGTAGTACCAGGGTAACATCCTACGAGCAGTACTTC.

In its sample, this clonotype was seen a few times. J is TRBJ2-7 and V is TRBV5-1; 7 nucleotides align to TRBD1. Looked up from germline, CDR1 is SGHRS and CDR2 is YFSETQ. The V gene end was trimmed by 2 bases and the J gene end by 7 bases; junction bases not matched to a gene: 6. The CDR3 extends over 13 amino acids. The DNA for the CDR3 is TGCGCCAGCAGCTTTCACAGGGGTTATGAGCAGTACTTC. Encoded protein: CASSFHRGYEQYF.

There are a few counts of this clonotype. The chain has TRBV7-2 and TRBJ1-4; no definite D call. The CDR3 covers 17 residues. The germline gives CDR1 SGHTA, CDR2 FQGNSA. Trimming left V 1 base short and J 0 bases short, with 12 bases between. The chain's CDR3 is CASSLGPAYATNEKLFF. Written as DNA, the CDR3 is TGTGCCAGCAGCTTAGGCCCCGCGTACGCAACTAATGAAAAACTGTTTTTT.

The CDR3 bases are TGTGCCAGCAGTTTGGCGGACACCCCCAATCAGCCCCAGCATTTT. Translating it yields CASSLADTPNQPQHF. This chain connects TRBV12-3 or TRBV12-4 to TRBJ1-5; possible D gene TRBD1, 5 bases. V lost 3 bases to trimming and J lost 3 bases, with 12 bases between them. The CDR3 covers 15 residues.

The chain recombines TRBV3-1 with TRBJ2-6; D unresolved. The CDR3 covers 13 residues. Germline CDR1 and CDR2: LGHDT and YNNKEL (reference sequence). V lost 8 bases and J lost 1, with 6 bases in between. The CDR3 here is CASGVSGANVLTF. The DNA for the CDR3 is TGTGCCAGCGGGGTGTCTGGGGCCAACGTCCTGACTTTC.

The V call is TRBV7-2, the J call TRBJ2-7, with unresolved D. The J call may be faulty, since TRBJ2-4 better matches the DNA end. The CDR3 runs 16 residues. Germline CDR1 SGHTA, CDR2 FQGNSA. The CDR3 bases are TGTGCCAGCAGCTTAGGTGGGGAAACTCCCAAAAACATTCAGTACTTC. It codes for CASSLGGETPKNIQYF.

Details on this clonotype: A clone one base away is much larger, so this may be a read error. The chain has TRBV5-1 and TRBJ2-5; D is uncertain. There are 13 residues in the CDR3. V dropped 3 bases and J dropped 1 base, with 7 bases sitting between them. Germline CDR1 is SGHRS and CDR2 is YFSETQ. In DNA form, the CDR3 reads TGCGCCAGCAGCTGTGGGCCCCAAGAGACCCAGTACTTC. This translates into CASSCGPQETQYF.

This clonotype turned up a few times. The CDR3 loop reads CASNPTDYGYTF. The CDR3 nucleotides are TGTGCCAGCAACCCGACAGACTATGGCTACACCTTC. The chain employs TRBV7-2 and TRBJ1-2; a possible D gene is TRBD1 (5 bases). This CDR3 is 12 amino acids long. Deletions cut 7 bases from V and 3 bases from J, with 9 bases between. Germline V gene data show CDR1 as SGHTA and CDR2 as FQGNSA.

The DNA of the CDR3 is TGTGCCAGCTCACCGGGGCGTGCGACGTCTGCTAATGGCTACACCTTC. This translates into CASSPGRATSANGYTF. The chain is built from TRBV18 and TRBJ1-2, with D perhaps TRBD1 (5 bases). This CDR3 has 16 amino acids. The V and J ends lost 3 bases and 6 bases respectively, with 20 bases between them. The germline CDR1 and CDR2 sequences are KGHSH and LQKENI.

The chain joins TRBV20-1 to TRBJ2-7; no reliable D call. The J call could be wrong; TRBJ2-5 is a better fit for the DNA end. The CDR3 spans 14 residues. Germline values: CDR1 DFQATT, CDR2 SNEGSKA (reference sequence). The CDR3 region has the DNA TGCAGTGCTAGGCCCATTCTGGCAGGAGAGACCCAGTACTTC. This gives the protein CSARPILAGETQYF.

This clonotype has only a few counts. The chain employs TRBV4-3 and TRBJ1-4; D is ambiguous. This CDR3 contains 15 residues. Germline lookup yields CDR1 LGHNA and CDR2 YSLEER. V was clipped by 1 base and J by 5 bases, with 11 bases between them. As DNA, the CDR3 is TGCGCCAGCAGCCAAGTGTCCACCCAGAATGAAAAACTGTTTTTT. Residues: CASSQVSTQNEKLFF.

This clonotype appeared a few times. The chain combines TRBV20-1 with TRBJ2-5; 7 bases fit TRBD2. Looked up from germline, CDR1 is DFQATT and CDR2 is SNEGSKA (reference sequence). The length of the CDR3 is 16 residues. V shed 6 bases and J 4 bases; nucleotides not matched to a gene: 17. The CDR3 loop reads CSAPPTMAGVVETQYF. DNA for the CDR3: TGCAGTGCCCCCCCCACGATGGCGGGAGTCGTAGAGACCCAGTACTTC.

The V and J genes are TRBV7-2 and TRBJ2-3, with D possibly being TRBD1 (6 bases). V lost 6 bases and J 6 bases, leaving 19 bases between the germline ends. Germline CDR1 is SGHTA and CDR2 is FQGNSA. This CDR3 contains 15 residues. The CDR3 loop is CASRRTSGAGDTQYF. CDR3 nucleotides: TGTGCCAGCAGGCGCACTTCAGGGGCAGGCGATACGCAGTATTTT.

V usage is TRBV4-3 and J usage is TRBJ2-7; 11 positions agree with TRBD2. Germline CDR1 LGHNA, CDR2 YSLEER. The CDR3 consists of 15 residues. With V trimmed by 3 bases and J by 3 bases, 4 bases remained unmatched. CDR3 nucleotides: TGCGCCAGCAGCCAGAAACTAGCGGGGGTCTACGAGCAGTACTTC. This codes for CASSQKLAGVYEQYF.

V is TRBV29-1 and J is TRBJ2-7; TRBD1 matches 8 bases. The CDR3 is made up of 14 amino acids. V was pared by 7 bases and J by 7 bases, with 15 bases of the junction left unmatched. CDR1 is SQVTM, CDR2 ANQGSEA, per germline. This CDR3 reads CSAADRGGYNEQYF. In DNA, the CDR3 is TGCAGCGCTGCAGACAGGGGTGGGTACAATGAGCAGTACTTC.

The J gene is TRBJ2-1, the V gene TRBV20-1, with 9 bases fitting TRBD2. The CDR3 consists of 14 residues. With 3 bases clipped from V and 8 bases from J, the junction kept 8 bases outside the gene matches. In germline, CDR1 is DFQATT, CDR2 SNEGSKA (reference sequence). The CDR3 loop is CSASISGSLHEQFF. The CDR3 DNA is TGCAGTGCTAGCATTAGCGGGAGTCTACATGAGCAGTTCTTC.

This clonotype was found a few times. The chain employs TRBV4-3 and TRBJ2-1; D ambiguous. This CDR3 contains 18 residues. Deletions cut 1 base from V and 0 bases from J, with 16 bases between. Per the germline V gene, CDR1 is LGHNA and CDR2 is YSLEER. CDR3 protein: CASSQAPDGKSSYNEQFF. Here the CDR3 DNA reads TGCGCCAGCAGCCAAGCCCCGGACGGAAAGAGCTCCTACAATGAGCAGTTCTTC.